This T cell receptor beta chain came from a study of blood T cell repertoires in COVID-19. TCRdb keeps only in-frame clones here, not all; method: immunoSEQ multiplex PCR. The sample lists roughly 41,000 clones, about 88% occurring once. CDR1 and CDR2 (germline): MNHEY, SVGAGI. The CDR3 has 15 residues. Trimming at V came to 3 bases and at J to 2 bases, leaving 3 bases not matched to a gene. This sequence originates from a woman aged 50 to 60 who had recovered from COVID-19. Sequenced input: PBMCs or T cells enriched from blood (not recorded which). The chain employs TRBV6-5 and TRBJ2-1, with 8 bases aligning to TRBD2. CDR3 DNA sequence: TGTGCCAGCAGTTATAAAGCGGGGGCCTACAATGAGCAGTTCTTC. Translation gives CASSYKAGAYNEQFF.